This is a list of T cell receptor beta chains from one sample in a study of identical twins. TCRdb analysed the 5' RACE reads with MiXCR anew, one entry per CDR3 protein. The sample includes around 340,000 distinct CDR3 sequences, around 12% of them seen just once. These same data were also listed under a study on yellow fever vaccine responses in identical twins.

The sample comprised CD8+ T cells sorted from blood. The origin of the receptors is a woman aged 18-29 years in good health. Both conserved end residues are part of each CDR3. A D gene is named only where the DNA matches it firmly. Some rows mark clone size as missing; the rest say once, few, many or name a class of expanded clone.

clone_size,v_call,d_call,j_call,cdr3_nt,cdr3_aa
few,TRBV20-1,NA,TRBJ1-2,TGCAGTGCGCCCAGGGGCTATGGCTACACCTTC,CSAPRGYGYTF
NA,TRBV5-1,TRBD1,TRBJ2-1,TGCGCCAGCAGCTTGGCCTGGGGTAGGGACAGTGCTTTGAATGAGCAGTTCTTC,CASSLAWGRDSALNEQFF
once,TRBV6-5,NA,TRBJ1-1,TGTGCCAGCAGTTACTCGATAAGGGGAGGGGACACTGAAGCTTTCTTT,CASSYSIRGGDTEAFF
few,TRBV7-8,NA,TRBJ2-2,TGTGCCAGCAGCCTCAATAACCCGGGACTGCGCACCGGGGAGCTGTTTTTT,CASSLNNPGLRTGELFF
NA,TRBV5-1,TRBD2,TRBJ2-7,TGCGCCAGCAGCTTGGTGACTAGCGGGAGCTCTCTATGGGACGAGCAGTACTTC,CASSLVTSGSSLWDEQYF
many,TRBV4-1,NA,TRBJ1-3,TGCGCCAGCAGCCAGGGATCCGGATACACCATATATTTT,CASSQGSGYTIYF
few,TRBV14,NA,TRBJ2-5,TGTGCCAGCAGCCCCCGAGTTCAAAGGGCAGGAAAGACCCAGTACTTC,CASSPRVQRAGKTQYF
NA,TRBV28,NA,TRBJ2-1,TGTGCCAGCAGCGGGTGGGGCTGGAGCTCCTACAATGAGCAGTTCTTC,CASSGWGWSSYNEQFF
few,TRBV11-1,TRBD2,TRBJ2-5,TGTGCCAGCAGCCCACCCCGGTCTTTGGCTAGCGGGAAGCAAGAGACCCAGTACTTC,CASSPPRSLASGKQETQYF
many,TRBV20-1,NA,TRBJ2-3,TGCAGTGCTAGTCTTGTAGCGGACACAGATACGCAGTATTTT,CSASLVADTDTQYF
few,TRBV28,NA,TRBJ1-5,TGTGCCAGCGCGCCAGGGAATAATCAGCCCCAGCATTTT,CASAPGNNQPQHF
NA,TRBV3-1,TRBD1,TRBJ1-1,TGTGCCAGCAGCCGACAGGGCACTGAAGCTTTCTTT,CASSRQGTEAFF
many,TRBV25-1,NA,TRBJ1-4,TGTGCCAGCAGTCCCCCCGGGGATAATGAAAAACTGTTTTTT,CASSPPGDNEKLFF
few,TRBV4-1,NA,TRBJ1-5,TGCGCCAGCAGTCGGGATGTGGGCAATCAGCCCCAGCATTTT,CASSRDVGNQPQHF
few,TRBV2,TRBD2,TRBJ2-7,TGTGCCAGCAGTGAAGCCCTAGCGGGAGCCGGGAGGTACGAGCAGTACTTC,CASSEALAGAGRYEQYF
many,TRBV5-1,NA,TRBJ1-1,TGCGCCAGCAGCTTGAGAGGCAGGGGGAACACTGAAGCTTTCTTT,CASSLRGRGNTEAFF
NA,TRBV29-1,NA,TRBJ2-7,TGCAGCGTTGAAGGGGTGGGACCCGCCTACGAGCAGTACTTC,CSVEGVGPAYEQYF